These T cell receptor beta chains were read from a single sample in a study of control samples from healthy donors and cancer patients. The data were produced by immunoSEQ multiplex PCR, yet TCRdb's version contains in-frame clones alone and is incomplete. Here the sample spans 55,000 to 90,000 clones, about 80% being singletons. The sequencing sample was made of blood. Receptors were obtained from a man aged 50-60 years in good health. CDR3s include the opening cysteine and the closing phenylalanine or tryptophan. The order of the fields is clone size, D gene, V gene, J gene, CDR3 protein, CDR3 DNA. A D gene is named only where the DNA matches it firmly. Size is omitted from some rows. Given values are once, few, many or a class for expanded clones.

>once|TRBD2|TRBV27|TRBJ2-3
CASSFGTSGSTQYF
TGTGCCAGCAGTTTCGGGACTAGCGGGTCAACGCAGTATTTT
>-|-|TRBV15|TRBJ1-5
CATSRVRGEGNQPQHF
TGTGCCACCAGCAGAGTTCGGGGAGAGGGCAATCAGCCCCAGCATTTT
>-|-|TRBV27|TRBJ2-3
CASTPLRAGTDTQYF
TGTGCCAGCACCCCCCTCCGGGCCGGCACAGATACGCAGTATTTT
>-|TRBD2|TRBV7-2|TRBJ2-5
CASSLSGGAETQYF
TGTGCCAGCAGCCTTAGCGGGGGGGCAGAGACCCAGTACTTC
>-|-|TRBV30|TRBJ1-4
CAWSLDSAEKLFF
TGTGCCTGGAGCCTCGACTCAGCTGAAAAACTGTTTTTT
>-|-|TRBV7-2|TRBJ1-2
CASSWRGGQDGYTF
TGTGCCAGCAGCTGGCGGGGGGGCCAGGATGGCTACACCTTC
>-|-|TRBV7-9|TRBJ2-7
CASSLAPMRGAGYEQYF
TGTGCCAGCAGCTTAGCGCCGATGCGAGGGGCGGGGTACGAGCAGTACTTC
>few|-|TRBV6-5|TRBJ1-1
CATSWQLNTEAFF
TGTGCCACGTCCTGGCAGCTTAACACTGAAGCTTTCTTT
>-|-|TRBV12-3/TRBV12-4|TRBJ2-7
CASSLGRGGEQYF
TGTGCCAGCAGTTTAGGACGGGGAGGCGAGCAGTACTTC
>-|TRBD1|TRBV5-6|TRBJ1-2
CASSLGRGSYGYTF
TGTGCCAGCAGCTTGGGCAGGGGGTCATATGGCTACACCTTC
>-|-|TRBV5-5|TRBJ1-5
CASSLAFYSNQPQHF
TGTGCCAGCAGCTTGGCCTTTTATAGCAATCAGCCCCAGCATTTT